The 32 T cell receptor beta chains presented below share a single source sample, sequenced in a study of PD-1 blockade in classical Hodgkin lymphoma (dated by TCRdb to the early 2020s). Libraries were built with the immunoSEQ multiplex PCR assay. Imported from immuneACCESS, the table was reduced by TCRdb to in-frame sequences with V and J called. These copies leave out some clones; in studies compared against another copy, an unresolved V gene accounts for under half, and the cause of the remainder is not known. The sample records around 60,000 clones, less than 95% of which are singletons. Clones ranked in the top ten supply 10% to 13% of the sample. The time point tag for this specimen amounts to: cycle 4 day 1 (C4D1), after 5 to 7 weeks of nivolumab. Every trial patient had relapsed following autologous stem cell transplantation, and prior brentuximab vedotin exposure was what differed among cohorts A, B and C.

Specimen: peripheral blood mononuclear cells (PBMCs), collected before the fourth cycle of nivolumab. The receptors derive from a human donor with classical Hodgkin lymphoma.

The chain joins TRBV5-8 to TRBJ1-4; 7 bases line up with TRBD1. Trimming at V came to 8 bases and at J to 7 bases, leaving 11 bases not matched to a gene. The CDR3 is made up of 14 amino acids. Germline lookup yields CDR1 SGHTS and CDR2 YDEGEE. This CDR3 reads CARILVRGCEKLFF. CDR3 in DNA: TGTGCCAGGATACTTGTCAGGGGGTGTGAAAAACTGTTTTTT.

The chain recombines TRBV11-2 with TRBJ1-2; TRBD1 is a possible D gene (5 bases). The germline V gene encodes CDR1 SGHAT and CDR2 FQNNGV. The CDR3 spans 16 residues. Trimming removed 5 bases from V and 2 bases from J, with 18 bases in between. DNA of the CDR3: TGTGCCAGCAGCGGGGACGGCGAGCGTGCGAACTATGGCTACACCTTC. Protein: CASSGDGERANYGYTF.

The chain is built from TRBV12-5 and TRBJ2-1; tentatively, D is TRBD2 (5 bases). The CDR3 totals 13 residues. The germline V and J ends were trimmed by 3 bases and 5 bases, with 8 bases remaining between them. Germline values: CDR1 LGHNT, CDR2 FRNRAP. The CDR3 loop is CASGFGRDNEQFF. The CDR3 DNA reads TGTGCTAGTGGTTTTGGGCGGGACAATGAGCAGTTCTTC.

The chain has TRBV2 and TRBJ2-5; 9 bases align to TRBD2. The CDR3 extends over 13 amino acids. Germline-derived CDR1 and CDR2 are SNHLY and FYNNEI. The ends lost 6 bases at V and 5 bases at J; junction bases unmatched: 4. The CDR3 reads CASSPLAGETQYF. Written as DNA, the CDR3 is TGTGCCAGCAGCCCACTAGCGGGCGAGACCCAGTACTTC. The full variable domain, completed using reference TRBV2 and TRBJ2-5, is EPEVTQTPSHQVTQMGQEVILRCVPISNHLYFYWYRQILGQKVEFLVSFYNNEISEKSEIFDDQFSVERPDGSNFTLKIRSTKLEDSAMYFCASSPLAGETQYFGPGTRLLVL.

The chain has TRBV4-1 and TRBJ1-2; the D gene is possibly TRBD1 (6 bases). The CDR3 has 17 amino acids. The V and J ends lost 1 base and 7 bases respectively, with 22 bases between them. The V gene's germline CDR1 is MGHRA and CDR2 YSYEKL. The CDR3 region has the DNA TGCGCCAGCAGCCAAGTATTGGGGAGGGGGGCGCTTGGTGGCTACACCTTC. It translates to CASSQVLGRGALGGYTF.

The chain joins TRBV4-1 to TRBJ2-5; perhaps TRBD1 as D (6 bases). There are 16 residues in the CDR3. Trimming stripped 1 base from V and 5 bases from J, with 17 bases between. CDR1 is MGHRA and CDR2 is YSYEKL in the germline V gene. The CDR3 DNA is TGCGCCAGCAGCCAAGTGGTAGGGGGTCCGGCGGAGACCCAGTACTTC. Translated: CASSQVVGGPAETQYF.

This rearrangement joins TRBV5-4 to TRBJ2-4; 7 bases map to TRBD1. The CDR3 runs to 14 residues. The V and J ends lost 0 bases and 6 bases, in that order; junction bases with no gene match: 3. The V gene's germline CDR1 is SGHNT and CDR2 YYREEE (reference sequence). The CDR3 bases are TGTGCCAGCAGCTTGGGACAGGGTGGAAACATTCAGTACTTC. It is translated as CASSLGQGGNIQYF.

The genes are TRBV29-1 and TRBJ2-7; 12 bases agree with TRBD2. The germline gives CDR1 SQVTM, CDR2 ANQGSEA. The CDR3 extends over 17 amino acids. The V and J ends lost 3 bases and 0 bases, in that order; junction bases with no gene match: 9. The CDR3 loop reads CSVDSSSTSGSSYEQYF. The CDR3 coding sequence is TGCAGCGTTGATTCTAGTTCGACTAGCGGGAGCTCCTACGAGCAGTACTTC.

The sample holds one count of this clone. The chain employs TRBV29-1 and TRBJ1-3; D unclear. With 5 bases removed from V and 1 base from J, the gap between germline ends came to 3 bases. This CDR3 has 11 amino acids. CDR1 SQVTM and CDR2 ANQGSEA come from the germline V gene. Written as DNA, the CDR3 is TGCAGCGTTCTATCTGGAAACACCATATATTTT. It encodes CSVLSGNTIYF. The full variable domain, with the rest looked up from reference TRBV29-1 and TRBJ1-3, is SAVISQKPSRDICQRGTSLTIQCQVDSQVTMMFWYRQQPGQSLTLIATANQGSEATYESGFVIDKFPISRPNLTFSTLTVSNMSPEDSSIYLCSVLSGNTIYFGEGSWLTVV.

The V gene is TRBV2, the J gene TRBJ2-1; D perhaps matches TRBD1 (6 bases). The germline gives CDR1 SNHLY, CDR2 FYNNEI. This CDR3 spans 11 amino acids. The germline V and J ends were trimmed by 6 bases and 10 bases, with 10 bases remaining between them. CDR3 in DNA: TGTGCCAGCAGCCTCCAGGGGGAGCAGTTCTTC. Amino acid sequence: CASSLQGEQFF.

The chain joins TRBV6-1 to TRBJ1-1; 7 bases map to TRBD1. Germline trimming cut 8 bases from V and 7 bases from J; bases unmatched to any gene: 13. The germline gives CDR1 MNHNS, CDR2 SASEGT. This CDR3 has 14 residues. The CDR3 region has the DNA TGTGCCAGCGGCGACAGGGCCCCCCGGGGTGAAGCTTTCTTT. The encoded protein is CASGDRAPRGEAFF.

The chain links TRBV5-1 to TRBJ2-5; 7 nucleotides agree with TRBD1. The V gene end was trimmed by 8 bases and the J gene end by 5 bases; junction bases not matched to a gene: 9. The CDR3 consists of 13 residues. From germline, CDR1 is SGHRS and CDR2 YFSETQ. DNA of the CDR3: TGCGCCAGTAACAGGGGCCACGGGGAGACCCAGTACTTC. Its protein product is CASNRGHGETQYF.

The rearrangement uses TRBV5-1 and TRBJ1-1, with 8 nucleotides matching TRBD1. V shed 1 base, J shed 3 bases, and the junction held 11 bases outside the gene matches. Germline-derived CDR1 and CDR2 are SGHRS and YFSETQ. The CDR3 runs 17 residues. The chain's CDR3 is CASSLTWRTGLHTEAFF. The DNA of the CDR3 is TGCGCCAGCAGCTTGACCTGGCGGACAGGGTTGCACACTGAAGCTTTCTTT.

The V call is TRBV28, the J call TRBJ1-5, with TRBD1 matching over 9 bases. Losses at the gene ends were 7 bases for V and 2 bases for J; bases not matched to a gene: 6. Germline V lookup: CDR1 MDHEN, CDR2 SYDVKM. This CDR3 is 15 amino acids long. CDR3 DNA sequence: TGTGCCAGCAACAGGGACAGGGTTGGCAATCAGCCCCAGCATTTT. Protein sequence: CASNRDRVGNQPQHF.

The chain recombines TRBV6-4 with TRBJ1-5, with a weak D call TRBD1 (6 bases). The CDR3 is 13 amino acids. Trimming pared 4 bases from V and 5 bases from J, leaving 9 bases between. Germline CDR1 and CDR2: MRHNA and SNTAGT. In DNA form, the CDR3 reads TGTGCCAGCAGTGCAGGGGTTGATCAGCCCCAGCATTTT. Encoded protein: CASSAGVDQPQHF.

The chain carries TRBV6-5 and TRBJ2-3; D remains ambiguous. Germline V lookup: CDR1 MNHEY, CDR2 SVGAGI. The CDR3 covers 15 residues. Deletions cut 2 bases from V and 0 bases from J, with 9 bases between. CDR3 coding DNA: TGTGCCAGCAGTTACATGCCAGCTAGCACAGATACGCAGTATTTT. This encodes CASSYMPASTDTQYF.

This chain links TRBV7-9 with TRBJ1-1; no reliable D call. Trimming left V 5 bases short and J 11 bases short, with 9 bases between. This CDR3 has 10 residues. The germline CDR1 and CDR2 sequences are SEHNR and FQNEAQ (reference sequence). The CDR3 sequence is CASSHLQAFF. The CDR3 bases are TGTGCCAGCAGCCACCTTCAGGCTTTCTTT.

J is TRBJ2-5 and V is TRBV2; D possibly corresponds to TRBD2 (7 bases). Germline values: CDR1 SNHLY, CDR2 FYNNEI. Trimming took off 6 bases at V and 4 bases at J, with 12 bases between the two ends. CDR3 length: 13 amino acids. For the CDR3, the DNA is TGTGCCAGCAGGGGGGGGCGGGGAGAGACCCAGTACTTC. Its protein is CASRGGRGETQYF.

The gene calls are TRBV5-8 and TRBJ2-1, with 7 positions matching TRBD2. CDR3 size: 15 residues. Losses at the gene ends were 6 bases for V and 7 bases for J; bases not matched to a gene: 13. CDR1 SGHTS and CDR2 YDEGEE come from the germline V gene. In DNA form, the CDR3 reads TGTGCCAGCATCCCATGGGGGGGTCGAGGAAATGAGCAGTTCTTC. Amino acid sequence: CASIPWGGRGNEQFF.

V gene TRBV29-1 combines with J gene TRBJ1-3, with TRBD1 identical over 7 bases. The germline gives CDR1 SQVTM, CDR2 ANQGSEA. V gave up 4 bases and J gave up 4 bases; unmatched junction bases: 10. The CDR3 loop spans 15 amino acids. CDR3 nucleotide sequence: TGCAGCGTTGGAGATAGGGGGCTCGGCGGAAACACCATATATTTT. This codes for CSVGDRGLGGNTIYF.

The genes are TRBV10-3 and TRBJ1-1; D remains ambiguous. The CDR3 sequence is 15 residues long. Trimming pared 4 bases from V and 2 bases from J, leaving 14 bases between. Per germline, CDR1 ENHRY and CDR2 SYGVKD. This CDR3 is CAISGDSRGNTEAFF. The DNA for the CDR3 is TGTGCCATCAGTGGCGACTCGCGAGGCAACACTGAAGCTTTCTTT.

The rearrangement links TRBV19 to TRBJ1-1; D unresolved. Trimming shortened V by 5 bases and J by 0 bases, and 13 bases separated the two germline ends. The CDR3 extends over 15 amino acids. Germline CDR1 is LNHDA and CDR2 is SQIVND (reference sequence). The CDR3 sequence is CASSEWTAMNTEAFF. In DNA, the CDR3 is TGTGCCAGTAGTGAATGGACGGCCATGAACACTGAAGCTTTCTTT.

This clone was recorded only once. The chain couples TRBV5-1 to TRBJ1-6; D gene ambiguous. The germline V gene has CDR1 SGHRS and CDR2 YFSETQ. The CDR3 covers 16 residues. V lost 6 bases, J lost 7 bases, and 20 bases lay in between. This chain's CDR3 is CASNPLGIGQNSPLHF. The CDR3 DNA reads TGCGCCAGCAACCCCTTGGGGATAGGGCAAAATTCACCCCTCCACTTT.

The CDR3 sequence is CASSLQGGDQPQHF. The CDR3 coding sequence is TGTGCCAGCAGCTTACAGGGGGGGGATCAGCCCCAGCATTTT. This rearrangement joins TRBV11-2 to TRBJ1-5; 7 positions agree with TRBD1. The trim removed 2 bases at V and 5 bases at J, leaving 3 bases unmatched. The CDR3 spans 14 residues. The V gene's germline CDR1 is SGHAT and CDR2 FQNNGV.

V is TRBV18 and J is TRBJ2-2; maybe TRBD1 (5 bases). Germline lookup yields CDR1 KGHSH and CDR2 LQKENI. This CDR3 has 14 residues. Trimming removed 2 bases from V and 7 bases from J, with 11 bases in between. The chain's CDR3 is CASSPKGSSGELFF. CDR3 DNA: TGTGCCAGCTCACCAAAGGGGTCTAGCGGGGAGCTGTTTTTT.

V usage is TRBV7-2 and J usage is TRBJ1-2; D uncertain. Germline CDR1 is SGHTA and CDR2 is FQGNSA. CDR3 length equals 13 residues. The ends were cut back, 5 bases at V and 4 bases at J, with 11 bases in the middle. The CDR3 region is CASSADWGYGYTF. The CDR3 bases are TGTGCCAGCAGCGCAGACTGGGGCTATGGCTACACCTTC.

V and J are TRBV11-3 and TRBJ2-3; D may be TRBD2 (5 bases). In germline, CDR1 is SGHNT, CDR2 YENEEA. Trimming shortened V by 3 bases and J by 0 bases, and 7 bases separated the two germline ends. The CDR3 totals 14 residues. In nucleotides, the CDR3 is TGTGCCAGCAGCTTTTCTAGCAGCACAGATACGCAGTATTTT. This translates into CASSFSSSTDTQYF.

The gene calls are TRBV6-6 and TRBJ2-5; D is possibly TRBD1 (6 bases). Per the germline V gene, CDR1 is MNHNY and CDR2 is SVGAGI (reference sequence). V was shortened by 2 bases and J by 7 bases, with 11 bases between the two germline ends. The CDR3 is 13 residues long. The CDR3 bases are TGTGCCAGCAGTTACACTCGAGGGGGGACCCAGTACTTC. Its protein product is CASSYTRGGTQYF.

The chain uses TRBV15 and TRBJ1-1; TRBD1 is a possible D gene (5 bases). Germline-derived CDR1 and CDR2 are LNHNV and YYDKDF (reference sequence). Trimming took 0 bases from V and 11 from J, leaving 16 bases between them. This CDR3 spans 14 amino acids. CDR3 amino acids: CATSREGAGGGAFF. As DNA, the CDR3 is TGTGCCACCAGCAGAGAAGGGGCGGGCGGCGGGGCTTTCTTT.

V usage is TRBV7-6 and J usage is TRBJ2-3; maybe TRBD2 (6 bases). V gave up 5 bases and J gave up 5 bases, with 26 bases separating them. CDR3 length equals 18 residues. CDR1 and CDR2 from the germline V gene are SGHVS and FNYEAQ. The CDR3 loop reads CASSKGIGTGANRDTQYF. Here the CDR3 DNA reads TGTGCCAGCAGCAAAGGTATCGGGACTGGCGCCAATCGAGATACGCAGTATTTT.

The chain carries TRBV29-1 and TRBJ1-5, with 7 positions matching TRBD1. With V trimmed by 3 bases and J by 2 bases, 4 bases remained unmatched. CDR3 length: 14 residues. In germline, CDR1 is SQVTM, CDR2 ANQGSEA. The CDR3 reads CSVDGGGGNQPQHF. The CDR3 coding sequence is TGCAGCGTTGATGGAGGGGGCGGCAATCAGCCCCAGCATTTT.

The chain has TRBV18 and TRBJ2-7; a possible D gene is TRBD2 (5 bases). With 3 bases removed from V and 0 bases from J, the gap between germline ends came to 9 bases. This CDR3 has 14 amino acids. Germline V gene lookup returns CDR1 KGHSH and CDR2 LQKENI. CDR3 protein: CASSPSTSSYEQYF. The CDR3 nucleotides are TGTGCCAGCTCACCGAGTACTAGCTCCTACGAGCAGTACTTC.